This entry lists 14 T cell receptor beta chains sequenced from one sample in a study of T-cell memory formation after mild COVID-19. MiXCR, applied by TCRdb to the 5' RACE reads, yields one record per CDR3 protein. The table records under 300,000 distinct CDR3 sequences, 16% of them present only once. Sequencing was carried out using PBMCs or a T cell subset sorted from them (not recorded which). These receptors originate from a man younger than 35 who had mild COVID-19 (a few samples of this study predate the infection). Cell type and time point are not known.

The CDR3 nucleotides read TGTGCCAGCAAACGTCAGGGGGAGACCCAGTACTTC. Translation gives CASKRQGETQYF. This chain connects TRBV2 to TRBJ2-5; D possibly corresponds to TRBD1 (6 bases). The CDR3 sequence is 12 residues long. The V and J ends lost 7 bases and 5 bases respectively, with 11 bases between them. CDR1 and CDR2 from the germline V gene are SNHLY and FYNNEI.

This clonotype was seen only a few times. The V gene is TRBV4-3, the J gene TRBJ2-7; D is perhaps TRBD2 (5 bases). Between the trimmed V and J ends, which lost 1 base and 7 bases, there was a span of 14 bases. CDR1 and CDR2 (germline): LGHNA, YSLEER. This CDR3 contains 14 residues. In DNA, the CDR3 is TGCGCCAGCAGCCAAGTAACCGGGGTTGGAGAGCAGTACTTC. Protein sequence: CASSQVTGVGEQYF.

CDR3 sequence (DNA): TGTGCCAGCAGCGGGCAGAGGGAGACCCAGTACTTC. Its translation: CASSGQRETQYF. The chain has TRBV7-2 and TRBJ2-5; D uncertain. The CDR3 sequence is 12 residues long. V lost 5 bases and J lost 5, with 9 bases in between. Germline V gene lookup returns CDR1 SGHTA and CDR2 FQGNSA.

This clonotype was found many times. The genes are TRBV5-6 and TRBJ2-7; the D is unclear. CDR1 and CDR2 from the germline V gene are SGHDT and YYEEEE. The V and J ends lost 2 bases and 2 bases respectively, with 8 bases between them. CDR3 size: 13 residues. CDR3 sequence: CASSFGFPYEQYF. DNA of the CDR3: TGTGCCAGCAGCTTCGGTTTCCCCTACGAGCAGTACTTC.

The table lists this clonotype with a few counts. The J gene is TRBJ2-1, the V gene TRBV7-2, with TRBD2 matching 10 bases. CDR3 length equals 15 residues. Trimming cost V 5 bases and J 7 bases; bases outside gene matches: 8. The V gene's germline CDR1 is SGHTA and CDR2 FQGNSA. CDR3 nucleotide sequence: TGTGCCAGCAGCCCATTTTGGACTAGCGGAAATGAGCAGTTCTTC. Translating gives CASSPFWTSGNEQFF.

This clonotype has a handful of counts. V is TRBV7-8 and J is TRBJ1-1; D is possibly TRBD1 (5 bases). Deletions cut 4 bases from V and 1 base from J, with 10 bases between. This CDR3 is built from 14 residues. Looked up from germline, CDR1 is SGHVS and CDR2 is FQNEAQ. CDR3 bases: TGTGCCAGCAGCTCCAGGGCGAGGAACACTGAAGCTTTCTTT. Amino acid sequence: CASSSRARNTEAFF. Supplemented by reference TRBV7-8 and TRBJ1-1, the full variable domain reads GAGVSQSPRYKVAKRGQDVALRCDPISGHVSLFWYQQALGQGPEFLTYFQNEAQLDKSGLPSDRFFAERPEGSVSTLKIQRTQQEDSAVYLCASSSRARNTEAFFGQGTRLTVV.

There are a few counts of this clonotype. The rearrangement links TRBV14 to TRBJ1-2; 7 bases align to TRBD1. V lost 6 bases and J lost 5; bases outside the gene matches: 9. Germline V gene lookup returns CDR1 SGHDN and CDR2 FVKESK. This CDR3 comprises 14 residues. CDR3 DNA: TGTGCCAGCAGTCTACAGGACAGGCGATATGGCTACACCTTC. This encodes CASSLQDRRYGYTF.

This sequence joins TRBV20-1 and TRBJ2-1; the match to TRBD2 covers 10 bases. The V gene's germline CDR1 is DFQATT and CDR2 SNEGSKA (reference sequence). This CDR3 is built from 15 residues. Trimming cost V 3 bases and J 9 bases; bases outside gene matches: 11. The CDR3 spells CSASFRTSGAGEQFF. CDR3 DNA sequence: TGCAGTGCTAGTTTTAGGACTAGCGGTGCTGGTGAGCAGTTCTTC.

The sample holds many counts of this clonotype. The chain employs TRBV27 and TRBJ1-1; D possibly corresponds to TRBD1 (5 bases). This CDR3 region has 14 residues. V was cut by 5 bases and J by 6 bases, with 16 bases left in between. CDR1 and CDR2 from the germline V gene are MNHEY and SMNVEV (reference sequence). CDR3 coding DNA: TGTGCCAGCAGTCCCCTCGTGGGGACGTCTGAAGCTTTCTTT. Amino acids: CASSPLVGTSEAFF.

Here the CDR3 DNA reads TGTGCCAGCAGTCGGGGCCTGTCGAATGAGCAGTTCTTC. This gives the protein CASSRGLSNEQFF. The V call is TRBV27, the J call TRBJ2-1; either TRBD1 or TRBD2 may supply D (5 bases each). There are 13 residues in the CDR3. Per germline, CDR1 MNHEY and CDR2 SMNVEV (reference sequence). V lost 5 bases to trimming and J lost 7 bases, with 12 bases between them.

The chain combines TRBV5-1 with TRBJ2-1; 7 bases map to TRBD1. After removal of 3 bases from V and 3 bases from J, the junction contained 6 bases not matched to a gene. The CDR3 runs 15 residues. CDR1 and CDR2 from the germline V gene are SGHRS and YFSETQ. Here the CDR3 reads CASSSRDRYYNEQFF. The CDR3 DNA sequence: TGCGCCAGCAGCTCCCGGGACAGATACTACAATGAGCAGTTCTTC.

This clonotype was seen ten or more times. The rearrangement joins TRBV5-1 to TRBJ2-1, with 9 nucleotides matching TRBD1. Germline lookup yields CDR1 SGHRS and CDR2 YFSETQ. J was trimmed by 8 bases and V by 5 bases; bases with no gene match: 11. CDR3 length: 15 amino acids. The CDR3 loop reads CASSSAGTGYDEQFF. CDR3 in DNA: TGCGCCAGCAGTTCTGCCGGGACAGGGTACGATGAGCAGTTCTTC. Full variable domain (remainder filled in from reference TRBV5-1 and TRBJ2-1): KAGVTQTPRYLIKTRGQQVTLSCSPISGHRSVSWYQQTPGQGLQFLFEYFSETQRNKGNFPGRFSGRQFSNSRSEMNVSTLELGDSALYLCASSSAGTGYDEQFFGPGTRLTVL.

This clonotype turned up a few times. In DNA form, the CDR3 reads TGTGCCAGCAGCTTAAAAGCGGCCTTCCCAGATACGCAGTATTTT. Its protein product is CASSLKAAFPDTQYF. V and J are TRBV7-3 and TRBJ2-3, with a possible D match to TRBD2 (5 bases). Trimming left V 1 base short and J 4 bases short, with 12 bases between. The V gene's germline CDR1 is SGHTA and CDR2 FQGTGA. This CDR3 region has 15 residues. The variable domain in full, with the rest retrieved from reference TRBV7-3 and TRBJ2-3, is GAGVSQTPSNKVTEKGKYVELRCDPISGHTALYWYRQSLGQGPEFLIYFQGTGAADDSGLPNDRFFAVRPEGSVSTLKIQRTERGDSAVYLCASSLKAAFPDTQYFGPGTRLTVL.

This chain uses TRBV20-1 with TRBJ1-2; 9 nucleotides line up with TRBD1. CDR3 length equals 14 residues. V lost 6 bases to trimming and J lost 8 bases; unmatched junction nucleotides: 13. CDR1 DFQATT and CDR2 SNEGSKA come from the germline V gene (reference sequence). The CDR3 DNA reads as TGCAGTGCGACAAAGGTCGACAGGGGGGTCGGCTACACCTTC. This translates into CSATKVDRGVGYTF.